This T cell receptor beta chain was observed in a study of T cells after yellow fever vaccination. In this sample, this clonotype turned up many times. The CDR3 is made up of 15 amino acids. V was clipped by 5 bases and J by 4 bases; unmatched bases: 5. The V gene's germline CDR1 is MRHNA and CDR2 SNTAGT. TCRdb re-called the 5' RACE reads with MiXCR, one entry per CDR3 protein. The profile shows 500,000 to 650,000 distinct CDR3 sequences, around an eighth of them singletons. The TCR originated in a man younger than 45 who received the YFV17D yellow fever vaccine. This specimen was PBMCs, taken on the day of the yellow fever booster vaccination. The chain recombines TRBV6-4 with TRBJ2-2, with TRBD2 identical over 9 bases. The CDR3 nucleotides read TGTGCCAGCAGTCAGCGGGAGGCCCCCACCGGGGAGCTGTTTTTT. It specifies CASSQREAPTGELFF.